The entry below describes one TCR beta chain. The antigen remains undetermined. Germline V gene lookup returns CDR1 LGHDT and CDR2 YNNKEL (reference sequence). The CDR3 loop spans 12 amino acids. V gave up 0 bases and J gave up 8 bases, with 2 bases separating them. The data originate from a study of T-cell memory formation after mild COVID-19. Whole-study results and caveats: Clonal second-wave expansions that peaked on day 37 had unconfirmed SARS-CoV-2 specificity.

5'RACE with constant-segment primers built TCRalpha and TCRbeta cDNA libraries with UMIs. TCRdb independently ran MiXCR on the 5' RACE reads; one entry per CDR3 protein. The sample has 350,000 to 500,000 distinct CDR3 sequences; about a quarter are singletons. The sequence derives from an adult woman who had mild COVID-19 (a few samples of this study predate the infection). Cell type and time point are not known. The sample consisted of PBMCs or a T cell subset sorted from them (not recorded which). The V gene is TRBV3-1, the J gene TRBJ1-6; D unresolved. The CDR3 spells CASSQDYSPLHF. The CDR3 DNA is TGTGCCAGCAGCCAAGACTATTCACCCCTCCACTTT.